These 4 T cell receptor beta chains were all obtained from the same sample, sequenced in a study of T cell repertoires in cytomegalovirus infection. MiXCR, run by TCRdb on the reads, gives a single entry per CDR3 protein. The repertoire holds about 250,000 distinct CDR3 sequences, with 9% to 15% as singletons. What was sequenced was PBMCs. These TCRs come from a human donor in good health (CMV status not recorded). Some clones in this sample may be carry-over from other donors' samples.

This clonotype was observed a handful of times. The CDR3 DNA is TGTGCCAGCAGCCCTCAGGGATGGGAGCAGTTCTTC. This translates into CASSPQGWEQFF. The rearrangement links TRBV5-4 to TRBJ2-1; a weak D match, TRBD1 (5 bases). V lost 4 bases and J 10 bases, leaving 12 bases between the germline ends. The CDR3 length is 12 residues. Germline CDR1 is SGHNT and CDR2 is YYREEE (reference sequence). Based on the CDR3 plus reference TRBV5-4 and TRBJ2-1, the full variable domain is ETGVTQSPTHLIKTRGQQVTLRCSSQSGHNTVSWYQQALGQGPQFIFQYYREEENGRGNFPPRFSGLQFPNYSSELNVNALELDDSALYLCASSPQGWEQFFGPGTRLTVL.

Details on this clonotype: This may come from a read error, since a much larger clone is one base off. This chain links TRBV23-1 with TRBJ2-4; 13 bases map to TRBD2. TRBV23-1 is an ORF, and what it does is uncertain. This CDR3 has 19 residues. The CDR3 region is CASSQSAGLAGRTKNIQCF. The CDR3 coding sequence is TGCGCCAGCAGTCAATCGGCGGGACTAGCGGGGCGGACCAAAAACATTCAGTGCTTC.

This clonotype was counted at least ten times. This sequence joins TRBV6-1 and TRBJ2-2, with a tentative D call TRBD2 (5 bases). CDR3 size: 15 residues. Per germline, CDR1 MNHNS and CDR2 SASEGT. Trimming removed 2 bases from V and 4 bases from J, with 11 bases in between. DNA of the CDR3: TGTGCCAGCAGTGAACTAGGAGGAGCCACCGGGGAGCTGTTTTTT. It is translated as CASSELGGATGELFF.

This clonotype was detected many times. This chain uses TRBV7-8 with TRBJ2-1; TRBD2 agrees at 10 bases. Looked up from germline, CDR1 is SGHVS and CDR2 is FQNEAQ. The CDR3 covers 21 residues. J lost 5 bases, V lost 0 bases, and 19 bases had no gene match. CDR3: CASSLAYQLAGIGPTDNEQFF. DNA for the CDR3: TGTGCCAGCAGCTTAGCGTACCAACTAGCGGGAATCGGGCCTACCGACAATGAGCAGTTCTTC.